Listed below are T cell receptor beta chains from one sample, sequenced in a study of technical replicates of blood from a handful of donors. Libraries were prepared by immunoSEQ multiplex PCR; TCRdb keeps only in-frame clonotypes and omits some of them. The data show tens of thousands of clones, 90% to 95% seen once. Sequencing was done on a sample of T cells isolated from PBMCs. The receptor source for this set is a human donor in good health. The CDR3 runs from the conserved cysteine through the conserved F or W. A D gene is named only where the DNA matches it firmly. The size of a clone is reported for some rows only, either as once, few or many, or as a class for expanded clones.

j_gene,len,v_gene,abundance,d_gene,CDR3nt,CDR3aa
TRBJ2-5,11,TRBV2,-,-,TGTGCCATCCTTGTTGAAGAGACCCAGTACTTC,CAILVEETQYF
TRBJ2-3,17,TRBV7-9,-,-,TGTGCCAGCAGCCCCGATGGATTAGCGGCTAGCACAGATACGCAGTATTTT,CASSPDGLAASTDTQYF
TRBJ2-2,14,TRBV7-3,-,-,TGTGCCAGCAGCTCACTCGACATGGCCGGGGAGCTGTTTTTT,CASSSLDMAGELFF
TRBJ2-1,15,TRBV30,-,-,TGTGCCTGGACTGGTCACCGGGAGTACGACAATGAGCAGTTCTTC,CAWTGHREYDNEQFF
TRBJ2-3,14,TRBV9,-,TRBD1,TGTGCCAGCAGCCGGACAGGGTTAACAGATACGCAGTATTTT,CASSRTGLTDTQYF
TRBJ1-1,16,TRBV5-6,-,TRBD1,TGTGCCAGCAGCCCCATGGACAGGGGGATAAACACTGAAGCTTTCTTT,CASSPMDRGINTEAFF
TRBJ1-5,16,TRBV5-6,-,TRBD1,TGTGCCAGCATGCGGTCCGGGACAGGCTTTAATCAGCCCCAGCATTTT,CASMRSGTGFNQPQHF
TRBJ2-3,17,TRBV7-9,-,-,TGTGCCAGCAGCCCCCAGGGACTTACTGCTAGCACAGATACGCAGTATTTT,CASSPQGLTASTDTQYF
TRBJ1-2,13,TRBV28,-,-,TGTGCCAGCAGAAAATACAGGGCGGATGGCTACACCTTC,CASRKYRADGYTF
TRBJ1-1,17,TRBV27,-,TRBD1,TGTGCCAGCAGTTTATCCTACGACAGGGTTTGGAACACTGAAGCTTTCTTT,CASSLSYDRVWNTEAFF
TRBJ2-7,15,TRBV9,-,TRBD1,TGTGCCAGCAGCTACCACGGGACAGGTGCTTACGAGCAGTACTTC,CASSYHGTGAYEQYF
TRBJ1-5,14,TRBV7-2,-,-,TGTGCCAGCAGCTTAAACAGGGATCGGCAGCCCCAGCATTTT,CASSLNRDRQPQHF
TRBJ1-2,12,TRBV29-1,-,TRBD1,TGCAGCGTTGTTGGGACAGGGAACGGCTACACCTTC,CSVVGTGNGYTF
TRBJ2-2,15,TRBV5-1,-,-,TGCGCCAGCAGCTCGGGTGAGGGGAACACCGGGGAGCTGTTTTTT,CASSSGEGNTGELFF
TRBJ2-1,16,TRBV10-3,-,TRBD1,TGTGCCATCAGTGCACCCTCTTACAGGGGCGACAATGAGCAGTTCTTC,CAISAPSYRGDNEQFF
TRBJ1-1,13,TRBV29-1,few,-,TGCAGCGGGGCGGGGGAGGACAGCTATGAAGCTTTCTTT,CSGAGEDSYEAFF
TRBJ2-3,14,TRBV6-6,-,-,TGTGCCAGCAGTATAGTCAGATCGGGAGATACGCAGTATTTT,CASSIVRSGDTQYF
TRBJ2-3,15,TRBV6-1,-,TRBD2,TGTGCCAGCAGGCCCCTAGCGGGACGCACAGATACGCAGTATTTT,CASRPLAGRTDTQYF
TRBJ2-1,11,TRBV11-3,-,-,TGTGCCAGCAGCGAGGTAAATGAGCAGTTCTTC,CASSEVNEQFF
TRBJ2-2,18,TRBV14,-,-,TGTGCCAGCAGCCAAGACTATGACTACCTTATATTCACCGGGGAGCTGTTTTTT,CASSQDYDYLIFTGELFF
TRBJ1-2,16,TRBV7-8,-,TRBD1,TGTGCCAGCAGCTTAGGACGGTGGGGACAGGACTATGGCTACACCTTC,CASSLGRWGQDYGYTF
TRBJ1-2,13,TRBV6-5,-,TRBD1,TGTGCCAGCAGCTCACAGGGGGCCCATGGCTACACCTTC,CASSSQGAHGYTF
TRBJ2-7,14,TRBV9,-,TRBD1,TGTGCCAGCAGCGACCGGGACAGGCCCTACGAGCAGTACTTC,CASSDRDRPYEQYF
TRBJ1-2,13,TRBV30,-,-,TGTGCCTGGAGTGGGGGGGACTCCTTCTTCTACACCTTC,CAWSGGDSFFYTF
TRBJ2-7,12,TRBV2,-,-,TGTGCCAGCAGTGATTCAGGTAACGAGCAGTACTTC,CASSDSGNEQYF
TRBJ1-5,16,TRBV4-1,-,TRBD1,TGCGCCAGCAGCCAAGAAGGGACAGGGCTCCAGCAGCCCCAGCATTTT,CASSQEGTGLQQPQHF
TRBJ2-7,13,TRBV27,-,TRBD2,TGTGCCACCAAGCGGGATACAGACTACGAGCAGTACTTC,CATKRDTDYEQYF
TRBJ1-3,15,TRBV27,-,-,TGTGCCAGCAGTTTGGGCAGCTCTTCTGGAAACACCATATATTTT,CASSLGSSSGNTIYF
TRBJ1-5,14,TRBV6-5,-,TRBD1,TGTGCCAGCAGTTACTCCCAGGGGGTCCAGCCCCAGCATTTT,CASSYSQGVQPQHF
TRBJ2-1,17,TRBV4-2,-,TRBD2,TGTGCCAGCAGCCAATATATCGCGGGACTAGCGGGAGATGAGCAGTTCTTC,CASSQYIAGLAGDEQFF
TRBJ2-7,13,TRBV9,-,-,TGTGCCAGCAGCGTAGGGCAGTCTCTCGAGCAGTACTTC,CASSVGQSLEQYF
TRBJ1-2,14,TRBV4-1,-,-,TGCGCCAGCAGCCAAGTTACAGGGATTCAAGGCTACACCTTC,CASSQVTGIQGYTF
TRBJ2-1,17,TRBV27,-,TRBD1,TGTGCCAGCAGTTCCCCAGATACAGGGGTGAGATACAATGAGCAGTTCTTC,CASSSPDTGVRYNEQFF
TRBJ1-1,14,TRBV10-1,-,-,TGCGCCAGCAGTGAAGCTGGGGGGTGGACTGAAGCTTTCTTT,CASSEAGGWTEAFF
TRBJ1-1,14,TRBV6-4,-,TRBD1,TGTGCCAGCAGTAAAGGACAGGGGGGCACTGAAGCTTTCTTT,CASSKGQGGTEAFF
TRBJ1-2,14,TRBV10-3,few,TRBD1,TGTGCCATCAGTGCATCGGACAGGGGTGGCGGCTACACCTTC,CAISASDRGGGYTF
TRBJ1-1,16,TRBV27,-,TRBD1,TGTGCCAGCAGTCCGGGACAGGGGGCCATGAACACTGAAGCTTTCTTT,CASSPGQGAMNTEAFF
TRBJ1-1,14,TRBV11-1,-,TRBD1,TGTGCCAGCAGCTTACAGGGGGCCAACACTGAAGCTTTCTTT,CASSLQGANTEAFF
TRBJ2-3,19,TRBV5-1,-,TRBD2,TGCGCCAGCAGCTTTGGAGGGACTAGCGGGTCGGCCGGTACAGATACGCAGTATTTT,CASSFGGTSGSAGTDTQYF
TRBJ2-6,18,TRBV5-1,-,TRBD1,TGCGCCAGCAGCTTGTCCGGACAGGCCCTCTCTGGGGCCAACGTCCTGACTTTC,CASSLSGQALSGANVLTF
TRBJ2-7,12,TRBV28,-,TRBD1,TGTGCCAGCAGTCTATCAGGGGGAATTGAGTACTTC,CASSLSGGIEYF
TRBJ1-3,15,TRBV5-6,-,-,TGTGCCAGCAGCTTACTCAGGGTAGGAGGAAACACCATATATTTT,CASSLLRVGGNTIYF
TRBJ2-1,15,TRBV11-3,-,-,TGTGCCAGCAGCTTTGGGTCGGGACTCGGCGATGAGCAGTTCTTC,CASSFGSGLGDEQFF
TRBJ1-4,16,TRBV19,-,-,TGTGCCAGTAGTAAGTCCACAGTTGCAACTAATGAAAAACTGTTTTTT,CASSKSTVATNEKLFF
TRBJ1-3,12,TRBV28,-,-,TGTGCCAGCAGTCTAGCTGGAAACACCATATATTTT,CASSLAGNTIYF
TRBJ1-2,15,TRBV9,few,TRBD1,TGTGCCAGCAGCGGCATTGAGGGACAGGGATTCGGCTACACCTTC,CASSGIEGQGFGYTF
TRBJ2-7,16,TRBV6-6,-,-,TGTGCCAGCTCGCGTCTCTTTGCGGGGCCCTTATACGAGCAGTACTTC,CASSRLFAGPLYEQYF
TRBJ1-2,13,TRBV14,-,-,TGTGCCAGCAGCCAAGGGACAGACTATGGCTACACCTTC,CASSQGTDYGYTF
TRBJ2-7,14,TRBV28,-,-,TGTGCCAGCAGTTTATTATTAGGGGCCTACGAGCAGTACTTC,CASSLLLGAYEQYF
TRBJ1-3,14,TRBV9,-,-,TGTGCCAGCAGCGCCAGGGTATCCGGAAACACCATATATTTT,CASSARVSGNTIYF
TRBJ2-5,14,TRBV13,-,-,TGTGCCAGCAGCTTAGTACAGGGCCAAGAGACCCAGTACTTC,CASSLVQGQETQYF
TRBJ1-1,17,TRBV2,-,TRBD1,TGTGCCAGCATGCTTTCGGGACAGGGGACTCAGAACACTGAAGCTTTCTTT,CASMLSGQGTQNTEAFF
TRBJ2-1,16,TRBV4-2,few,TRBD2,TGTGCCAGCAGCCTATCTGTAGCGGGAGGACCCAATGAGCAGTTCTTC,CASSLSVAGGPNEQFF
TRBJ1-5,15,TRBV27,-,-,TGTGCCAGCAGTTTAAGTACAGGGCTCAATCAGCCCCAGCATTTT,CASSLSTGLNQPQHF
TRBJ2-6,18,TRBV2,-,-,TGTGCCAGCAGTCTGGGTCCTTACCGATACAGTCGGGCCAACGTCCTGACTTTC,CASSLGPYRYSRANVLTF